A selection of T cell receptor beta chains follows, all from one sample in a study of blood T cell repertoires in COVID-19. The protocol was immunoSEQ multiplex PCR, while the TCRdb copy is restricted to in-frame clones and leaves out a portion. The data hold roughly 250,000 clones, with roughly 90% observed a single time. Material: PBMCs or T cells enriched from blood (not recorded which). Receptors originate from a woman aged 50 to 60 who had recovered from COVID-19. Both conserved end residues are part of each CDR3. The D gene is left open where the match is weak. Part of the rows lack a size; the others show once, few, many or a class for expanded clones.

v_call	clone_size	j_call	d_call	cdr3_nt	cdr3_aa
TRBV4-3	once	TRBJ2-1	TRBD2	TGCGCCAGCAGCCAAGAGACTAGCGGGAGGGACAATGAGCAGTTCTTC	CASSQETSGRDNEQFF
TRBV24-1	.	TRBJ2-3	.	TGTGCCACCAGTGTGTTAGACACAGATACGCAGTATTTT	CATSVLDTDTQYF
TRBV5-1	.	TRBJ2-2	.	TGCGCCAGCAGCTTGGGCCCTCGGGACACCGGGGAGCTGTTTTTT	CASSLGPRDTGELFF
TRBV10-3	.	TRBJ2-7	.	TGTGCCATCAGTGTCCAAGGGGGTAAGGTGAGCGAGCAGTACTTC	CAISVQGGKVSEQYF
TRBV28	.	TRBJ1-5	TRBD1	TGTGCCAGCAAATCCCGGACAGGCAGTAACGGCAATCAGCCCCAGCATTTT	CASKSRTGSNGNQPQHF
TRBV5-6	.	TRBJ1-2	.	TGTGCCAGCAGCCCCGCCGGGACTTCCCCACACTATGGCTACACCTTC	CASSPAGTSPHYGYTF
TRBV7-2	.	TRBJ2-6	.	TGTGCCAGCAGCTCCAGAGGGTCAGGGGAAGGGGCCAACGTCCTGACTTTC	CASSSRGSGEGANVLTF
TRBV7-2	.	TRBJ2-7	TRBD2	TGTGCCAGCAGCCTCCGGACTAGCGGGCTCGCCGAGCAGTACTTC	CASSLRTSGLAEQYF
TRBV28	.	TRBJ2-7	TRBD2	TGTGCCAGCAGCTACAGGACTAGCGGGATTTACGAGCAGTACTTC	CASSYRTSGIYEQYF
TRBV4-1	.	TRBJ2-1	.	TGCGCCAGCAGCCAAGATGAGCGGAAAGGCAATGAGCAGTTCTTC	CASSQDERKGNEQFF
TRBV2	once	TRBJ2-7	.	TGTGCCAGCAGTACGATACCTAGCTCTCTCGAGCAGTACTTC	CASSTIPSSLEQYF
TRBV3-1/TRBV3-2	.	TRBJ1-1	TRBD1	TGTGCCAGCAGCCAAAGACAGGGGACCATTGAAGCTTTCTTT	CASSQRQGTIEAFF
TRBV30	.	TRBJ2-7	.	TGTGCCTGGAGTGTTACGGGCTACGAGCAGTACTTC	CAWSVTGYEQYF
TRBV7-2	.	TRBJ2-2	TRBD2	TGTGCCAGCAGCCCCCCTAGGGCGGGAGGAACCGGGGAGCTGTTTTTT	CASSPPRAGGTGELFF
TRBV28	.	TRBJ2-4	.	TGTGCCAGCAGTTTATCGGCCAGGGCCAAAAACATTCAGTACTTC	CASSLSARAKNIQYF
TRBV10-2	.	TRBJ1-1	TRBD1	TGCGCCAGCATCAAGACAGGGAATCTATTGAACACTGAAGCTTTCTTT	CASIKTGNLLNTEAFF
TRBV7-6	.	TRBJ1-2	.	TGTGCCAGCAGCTCGCCGGGAGGCTACACCTTC	CASSSPGGYTF
TRBV6-5	.	TRBJ1-4	.	TGTGCCAGCAGTTACGGCGGTGTTGAAAAACTGTTTTTT	CASSYGGVEKLFF
TRBV11-1	.	TRBJ2-1	TRBD2	TGTGCCAGCACCATAACACTAGCGGGATACAATGAGCAGTTCTTC	CASTITLAGYNEQFF
TRBV5-3	.	TRBJ2-7	.	TGTGCCAGAAGCTTCAATGCGGAACCGACCTACGAGCAGTACTTC	CARSFNAEPTYEQYF
TRBV6-2/TRBV6-3	.	TRBJ2-2	.	TGTGCCAGCAGTTACTCGAGGCAGTATCCCGGGGAGCTGTTTTTT	CASSYSRQYPGELFF
TRBV2	.	TRBJ2-7	TRBD1	TGTGCCAGCAGTGAAGGACAGGGTTTGTACGAGCAGTACTTC	CASSEGQGLYEQYF
TRBV3-1/TRBV3-2	.	TRBJ2-3	.	TGTGCCAGCAGCCAAGTTGTAGTGACAGATACGCAGTATTTT	CASSQVVVTDTQYF
TRBV4-1	.	TRBJ1-1	TRBD1	TGCGCCAGCAGCCAAAGCTGGGACAGCTCGAATGAAGCTTTCTTT	CASSQSWDSSNEAFF
TRBV19	.	TRBJ1-1	TRBD1	TGTGCCAGTGAGGGGGCAGGGAGGAACACTGAAGCTTTCTTT	CASEGAGRNTEAFF
TRBV19	once	TRBJ1-6	.	TGTGCCAGTAGTATTTGGCAGGGGACGGGGAATTCACCCCTCCACTTT	CASSIWQGTGNSPLHF
TRBV28	.	TRBJ1-5	.	TGTGCCAGCAGTTTATCCTGGTTCGGAGATGGTCAGCCCCAGCATTTT	CASSLSWFGDGQPQHF
TRBV3-1/TRBV3-2	.	TRBJ2-7	TRBD2	TGTGCCAGCAGCCAGGGTCCTAGCGGGAGGGACGAGCAGTACTTC	CASSQGPSGRDEQYF
TRBV7-9	.	TRBJ2-7	.	TGTGCCAGCAGCTTAGAGGAGTTGAGGGAGCAGTACTTC	CASSLEELREQYF
TRBV5-1	.	TRBJ2-7	TRBD2	TGCGCCAGCAGCCTGACTAGCGGGAGAGGGGCGGCCTACGAGCAGTACTTC	CASSLTSGRGAAYEQYF
TRBV24-1	.	TRBJ2-2	TRBD1	TGTGCCACCAGTGATACAGGGGTCCCCGGGGAGCTGTTTTTT	CATSDTGVPGELFF
TRBV4-3	.	TRBJ1-4	.	TGCGCCAGCAGCCAAGGCGGCAGCTACTATGAAAAACTGTTTTTT	CASSQGGSYYEKLFF
TRBV28	once	TRBJ2-1	TRBD1	TGTGCCAGCAGTTTAAGAGGCCGTCCGGACAGGAACAATGAGCAGTTCTTC	CASSLRGRPDRNNEQFF
TRBV11-2	.	TRBJ2-7	TRBD1	TGTGCCAGCAGCGGACAGGCCTACGAGCAGTACTTC	CASSGQAYEQYF
TRBV6-5	.	TRBJ1-4	.	TGTGCCAGCAGCCAGGGCGGCGCAACTAATGAAAAACTGTTTTTT	CASSQGGATNEKLFF
TRBV6-5	once	TRBJ1-2	.	TGTGCCAGCAGTCGTGACAGCTATGGCTACACCTTC	CASSRDSYGYTF
TRBV4-3	few	TRBJ2-6	.	TGCGCCAGCAGCCAAAGACAACAGGGATCCGGGGCCAACGTCCTGACTTTC	CASSQRQQGSGANVLTF
TRBV2	.	TRBJ1-2	TRBD1	TGTGCCAGCTTACCGGACAGGGACGGCTATGGCTACACCTTC	CASLPDRDGYGYTF
TRBV7-8	.	TRBJ2-3	.	TGTGCCAGCAGCCACCGTACGGGGTTCACAGATACGCAGTATTTT	CASSHRTGFTDTQYF
TRBV18	once	TRBJ2-7	.	TGTGCCAGCTCGGGCCTGCTAGCCCCCTACGAGCAGTACTTC	CASSGLLAPYEQYF
TRBV5-1	.	TRBJ1-1	.	TGCGCCAGCAGCCCCTCACCTGCAGGGTTCAACCCTGAAGCTTTCTTT	CASSPSPAGFNPEAFF
TRBV14	.	TRBJ2-5	TRBD2	TGTGCCAGCAGCCAACATATAGCGGGAGCTAGAGAGACCCAGTACTTC	CASSQHIAGARETQYF
TRBV19	.	TRBJ1-5	.	TGTGCCAGTAGCCCTTCCCTGGACAGCGCCCAGCCCCAGCATTTT	CASSPSLDSAQPQHF
TRBV29-1	.	TRBJ1-4	TRBD1	TGCAGCGTTGTCCAGGGGGCAGGGAGAGAAAAACTGTTTTTT	CSVVQGAGREKLFF
TRBV7-2	.	TRBJ2-7	.	TGTGCCAGCAGCTGGGGACTCCAAGCCTACGAGCAGTACTTC	CASSWGLQAYEQYF
TRBV24-1	.	TRBJ1-5	TRBD1	TGTGCCACCAGTCAGACAGGGTATAGCAATCAGCCCCAGCATTTT	CATSQTGYSNQPQHF
TRBV28	.	TRBJ2-7	.	TGTGCCAGCAGTTTACGCCTTGCGGTCCCCGGTGATATGGAGCAGTACTTC	CASSLRLAVPGDMEQYF
TRBV7-9	once	TRBJ1-1	.	TGTGCCAGCAGCCGCCCGGGGAGTAACACTGAAGCTTTCTTT	CASSRPGSNTEAFF
TRBV30	.	TRBJ2-1	TRBD2	TGTGCCTGGAGTACTAGCGGGAGGCTGAATGAGCAGTTCTTC	CAWSTSGRLNEQFF
TRBV10-2	.	TRBJ1-4	.	TGCGCCAGCCGGAGGGAACAGGCAACTAATGAAAAACTGTTTTTT	CASRREQATNEKLFF
TRBV7-6	.	TRBJ2-5	.	TGTGCCAGCAGCTTAGGGTCGGTACAAGAGACCCAGTACTTC	CASSLGSVQETQYF
TRBV7-3	.	TRBJ2-1	TRBD2	TGTGCCAGCAGCCCCACTAGCGGGAGAACCGATGAGCAGTTCTTC	CASSPTSGRTDEQFF
TRBV19	few	TRBJ1-1	.	TGTGCCAGTAGTATCGAGGTTAGGAGCACTGAAGCTTTCTTT	CASSIEVRSTEAFF
TRBV5-4	.	TRBJ1-2	TRBD1	TGTGCCAGCAGCTTGCCGGACAGGGCTAGCTATGGCTACACCTTC	CASSLPDRASYGYTF
TRBV3-1/TRBV3-2	few	TRBJ2-2	.	TGTGCCAGCAGCCAATTAGGGACTGAGAACACCGGGGAGCTGTTTTTT	CASSQLGTENTGELFF
TRBV19	.	TRBJ2-3	TRBD2	TGTGCCAGTAGTATAGATGGACCGGAGGGACTAGCGGGAGTTGCGGCAGATACGCAGTATTTT	CASSIDGPEGLAGVAADTQYF
TRBV5-1	.	TRBJ2-7	TRBD1	TGCGCCAGCAGCCGGACGCGGGACAGGGGCTTATACGAGCAGTACTTC	CASSRTRDRGLYEQYF
TRBV6-5	.	TRBJ2-7	TRBD1	TGTGCCACTAAAGGGACAGGGAAATACGAGCAGTACTTC	CATKGTGKYEQYF
TRBV28	.	TRBJ2-1	TRBD2	TGTGCCAGCAGTTCAAGACTAGCGCTATCCTACAATGAGCAGTTCTTC	CASSSRLALSYNEQFF